This T cell receptor (beta chain) was captured by sequencing in a study of blood T cell repertoires in COVID-19 (dated by TCRdb to the early 2020s). Broadly, across the study: Samples from collaborators originated in the United States, Italy and Spain and spanned both the acute and convalescent phases of COVID-19. Sample metadata almost always included a de-identified subject ID, COVID-19 status, age in years and sex. Where HLA class I and class II types were available, the types were taken from metadata supplied by the sample provider, not from assay-based typing. The prospective study material was composed of cDNA or gDNA derived from T cells, B-cell-depleted T cells, or PBMCs. The samples were drawn from two sources: the first 160 participants of the ongoing ImmuneRACE study, and approximately 1,300 subjects contributed by 6 global collaborators. A freely available public database, intended as a resource for researchers studying the immune response to SARS-CoV-2, is where the repertoires were released. Deeply sampled blood TCRbeta repertoires from subjects exposed to, actively infected with, or recovered from COVID-19 were included in the dataset. The investigation overall reported the following: How much clinical and demographic metadata was included differed by source and by participant, and the metadata was provided uncurated.

In Seattle, one collaborating source enrolled patients while the infection was active and tracked those patients longitudinally over the course of disease. Collaborating institutions collected whole blood in K2EDTA tubes following their own protocols. For TCRbeta analysis, collaborators shipped samples in one of three forms: frozen whole blood, isolated PBMCs, or DNA extracted from either of those sample types. TCRbeta CDR3 regions were amplified from genomic DNA using the immunoSEQ Assay, a bias-controlled multiplex PCR. Turning to the authors' computational methods: Within the assay, amplification of reference gene primers was used to estimate how many nucleated cells each sample contained. To quantify the absolute abundance of each unique TCRbeta CDR3 rearrangement, sequence reads were collapsed and filtered. For each sample, productive Simpson clonality was calculated as the square root of Simpson's diversity index over productive rearrangements. Entries here come from immuneACCESS through TCRdb and include only in-frame sequences with V and J called. Some clones fail to appear in such tables; in the studies checked, an unresolved V gene covers under half of the shortfall, and the cause of the remainder is unknown. V and J calls and clone size are as listed in that table; D and trimming were resolved from the DNA. The sample yields about 150,000 clones; roughly 81% were counted once. The ten largest clones represent around 2.7% of the sample.

CDR1 and CDR2 were assigned from the germline V gene as KGHDR and SFDVKD. Unmatched junction bases come to 5, with V trimmed by 3 bases and J by 1 base. Its CDR3 holds 16 amino acids, cysteine through phenylalanine. This entry keeps only the CDR3 DNA: 48 bases, framed from base 1. This clone was counted once. The antigen it recognizes is unknown. There are no base qualities to consult, and no much larger clone falls within one base. The specimen was peripheral blood. This clonotype was sampled from a woman aged 80 or over with COVID-19, enrolled during active disease. Rearrangement joined TRBV24-1 to TRBJ2-7; 10 bases in the junction line up with TRBD1. The sequenced DNA is TGTGCCACCAGTGATGCAAAGGGACAGGGGTCCTACGAGCAGTACTTC. Its product reads: CATSDAKGQGSYEQYF.